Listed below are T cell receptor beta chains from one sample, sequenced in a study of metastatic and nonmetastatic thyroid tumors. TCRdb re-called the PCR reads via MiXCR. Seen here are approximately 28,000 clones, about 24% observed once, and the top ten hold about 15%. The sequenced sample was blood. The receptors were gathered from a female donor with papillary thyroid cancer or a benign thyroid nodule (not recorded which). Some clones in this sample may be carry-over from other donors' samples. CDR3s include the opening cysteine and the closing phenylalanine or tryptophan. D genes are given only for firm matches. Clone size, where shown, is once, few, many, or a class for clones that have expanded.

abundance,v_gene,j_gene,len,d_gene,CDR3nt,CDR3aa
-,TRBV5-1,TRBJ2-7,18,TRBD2,TGCGCCAGCAGCTTGGATATTAGCGGGAGGGCTTGGTCCTACGAGCAGTACTTC,CASSLDISGRAWSYEQYF
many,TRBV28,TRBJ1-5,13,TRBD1,TGTGCCAGCAGTTTGCAGGGGGCGAGGCCCCAGCATTTT,CASSLQGARPQHF
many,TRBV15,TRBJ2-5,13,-,TGTGCCACCAGCAGGACGACCGAAGAGACCCAGTACTTC,CATSRTTEETQYF
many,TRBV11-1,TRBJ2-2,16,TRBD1,TGTGCCAGCAGCCCCCTCGGACAGGCGAACACCGGGGAGCTGTTTTTT,CASSPLGQANTGELFF
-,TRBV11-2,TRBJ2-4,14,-,TGTGCCAGCAGCCCGGCCCAGGAAAGGGACATTCAGTACTTC,CASSPAQERDIQYF
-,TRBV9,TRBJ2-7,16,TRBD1,TGTGCCAGCAGCCCGCGCGCCGGGACAGGGTCCTACGAGCAGTACTTC,CASSPRAGTGSYEQYF
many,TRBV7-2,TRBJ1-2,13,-,TGTGCCAGCAGCAAGACAGAAAGCTATGGCTACACCTTC,CASSKTESYGYTF
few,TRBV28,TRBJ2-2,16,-,TGTGCCAGCAGCCCTCCCCAGCCCGGGAACACCGGTGAGCTGTTCTTT,CASSPPQPGNTGELFF
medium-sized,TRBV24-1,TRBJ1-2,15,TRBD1,TGTGCCACCAGTGAGAGGACAGGGGTTAACTATGGCTACACCTTC,CATSERTGVNYGYTF
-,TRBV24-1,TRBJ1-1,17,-,TGTGCCACCAGTGGTCAGCTGACATGGGCACAGGACACTGAAGCTTTCTTT,CATSGQLTWAQDTEAFF
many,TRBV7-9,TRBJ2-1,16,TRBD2,TGTGCCAGCAGCTTCGCGGGAGTAGTAGGAGCTAATGAGCAGTTCTTC,CASSFAGVVGANEQFF
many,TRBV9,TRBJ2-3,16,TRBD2,TGTGCCAGCAGCGTACTAGCGGGAAGGGGCACAGATACGCAGTATTTT,CASSVLAGRGTDTQYF
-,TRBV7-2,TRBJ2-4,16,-,TGTGCCAGCAGCTTGTGGGTGGCTGGTGCCGAAAACATTCAGTACTTC,CASSLWVAGAENIQYF
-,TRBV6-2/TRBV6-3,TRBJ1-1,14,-,TGTGCCAGCAGTTACGCCGGGACGAACACTGAAGCTTTCTTT,CASSYAGTNTEAFF
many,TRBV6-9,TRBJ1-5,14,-,TGTGCCAGCAGTGGACCTGGTGGCAATCAGCCCCAGCATTTT,CASSGPGGNQPQHF